The following is a T cell receptor beta chain sequence with its context. This specimen belongs to a study of glioma-infiltrating T cells. Using RNA template, CDR3s of TCR alpha and beta were amplified with iRepertoire arm-PCR. Using its own MiXCR run on the multiplex PCR reads, TCRdb lists one record per CDR3 protein. The repertoire has approximately 88,000 distinct CDR3 sequences, 23% of them found once; the top ten carry under 8.5%. Germline assignment: CDR1 DFQATT and CDR2 SNEGSKA (reference sequence). The CDR3 runs 15 residues. J gave up 2 bases and V 5 bases, and 9 bases lay outside the gene matches.

The chain joins TRBV20-1 to TRBJ2-3; 8 nucleotides match TRBD2. The source material was glioma tissue, nonneoplastic brain tissue, or PBMCs (not recorded which). This clonotype originated in a human donor with low-grade glioma or glioblastoma, undergoing nonglioma brain surgery, or in good health (not recorded which). In DNA form, the CDR3 reads TGCAGTGCTCTTTCGCTAGCGGGCGCCACAGATACGCAGTATTTT. This sequence encodes CSALSLAGATDTQYF.